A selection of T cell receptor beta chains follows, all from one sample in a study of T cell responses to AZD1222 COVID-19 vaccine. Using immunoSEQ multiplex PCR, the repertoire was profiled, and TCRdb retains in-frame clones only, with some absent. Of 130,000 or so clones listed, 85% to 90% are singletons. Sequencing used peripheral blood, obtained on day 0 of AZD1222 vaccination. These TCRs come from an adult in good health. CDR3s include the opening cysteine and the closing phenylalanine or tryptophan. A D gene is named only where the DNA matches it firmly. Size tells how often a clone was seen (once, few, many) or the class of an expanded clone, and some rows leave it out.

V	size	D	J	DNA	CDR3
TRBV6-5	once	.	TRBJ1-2	TGTGCCAGCAGTTACTCCTTAGGGAATAACTATGGCTACACCTTC	CASSYSLGNNYGYTF
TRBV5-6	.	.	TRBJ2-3	TGTGCCAGCAGCTCGGGACGCGCCACAGATACGCAGTATTTT	CASSSGRATDTQYF
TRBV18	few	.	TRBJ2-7	TGTGCCAGCTCACCACCTTCCAGGAGCACCTACGAGCAGTACTTC	CASSPPSRSTYEQYF
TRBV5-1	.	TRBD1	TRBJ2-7	TGCGCCAGCAGCTCGTTCCGGGACAGGGGGCTCTTCGAGCAGTACTTC	CASSSFRDRGLFEQYF
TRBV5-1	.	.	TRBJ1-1	TGCGCCAGCAGCGATCCAAGCTGGGGGAACACTGAAGCTTTCTTT	CASSDPSWGNTEAFF
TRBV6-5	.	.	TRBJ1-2	TGTGCCAGCAGTTACTCCTCGGGGCGTAGCTATGGCTACACCTTC	CASSYSSGRSYGYTF
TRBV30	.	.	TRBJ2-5	TGTGCCTGGAGGGGGGGACAAGAGACCCAGTACTTC	CAWRGGQETQYF
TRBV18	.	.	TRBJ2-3	TGTGCCAGCTTACCACGGGGGGCGATCACAGATACGCAGTATTTT	CASLPRGAITDTQYF
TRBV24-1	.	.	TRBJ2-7	TGTGCCACCATTCTAACAGGGTATTGCAACGAGCAGTACTTC	CATILTGYCNEQYF
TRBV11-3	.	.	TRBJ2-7	TGTGCCAGCAGCTTAACTGGGGACTCGATCTACGAGCAGTACTTC	CASSLTGDSIYEQYF
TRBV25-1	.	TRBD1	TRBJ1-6	TGTGCCAGCAGTCACATCACAGGGGGCGGTTCACCCCTCCACTTT	CASSHITGGGSPLHF
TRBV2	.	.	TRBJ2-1	TGTGCCAGCAGTGCTAGTCAGATCGGCAATGAGCAGTTCTTC	CASSASQIGNEQFF
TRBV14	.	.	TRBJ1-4	TGTGCCAGCAGCCGCAGAAGTCCCGGTTGGGAAATTAATGAAAAACTGTTTTTT	CASSRRSPGWEINEKLFF
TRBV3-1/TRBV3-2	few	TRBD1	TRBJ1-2	TGTGCCAGCAGCGAAGGGACAGGTCCCTTCTATGGCTACACCTTC	CASSEGTGPFYGYTF
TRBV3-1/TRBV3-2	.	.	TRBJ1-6	TGTGCCAGCACTCCCAGCGTGAGCGCCTATAATTCACCCCTCCACTTT	CASTPSVSAYNSPLHF
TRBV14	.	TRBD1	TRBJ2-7	TGTGCCAGCAGCCAGGAGGGGGACAGGAACTACGAGCAGTACTTC	CASSQEGDRNYEQYF
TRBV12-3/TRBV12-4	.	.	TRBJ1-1	TGTGCCAGCAGGACATTAACTATTACGGCTTTCTTT	CASRTLTITAFF
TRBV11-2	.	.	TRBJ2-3	TGTGCCAGCAGGGGCGGGAGCACAGATACGCAGTATTTT	CASRGGSTDTQYF
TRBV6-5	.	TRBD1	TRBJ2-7	TGTGCCAGCAGTTCCCGGACAGGGGACTACGAGCAGTACTTC	CASSSRTGDYEQYF
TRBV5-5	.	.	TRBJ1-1	TGTGCCAGCAGCTTGGGGGGAACTCTGCTGGGCACTGAAGCTTTCTTT	CASSLGGTLLGTEAFF
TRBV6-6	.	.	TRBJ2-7	TGTGCCAGCAGGAACAGAGAAGCGCAGTACTTC	CASRNREAQYF
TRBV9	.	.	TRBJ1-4	TGTGCCAGCAGCCCCCACCTTGGGGGGGCTGAAAAACTGTTTTTT	CASSPHLGGAEKLFF
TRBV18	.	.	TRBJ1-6	TGTGCCAGCTCACCACCGGCAGCCAATTCACCCCTCCACTTT	CASSPPAANSPLHF
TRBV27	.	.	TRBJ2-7	TGTGCCAGCAGCCCAAGAACCCTATCCTACGAGCAGTACTTC	CASSPRTLSYEQYF
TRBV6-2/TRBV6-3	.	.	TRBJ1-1	TGTGCCAGCAGTTACTCGGGTGAAGCTTTCTTT	CASSYSGEAFF
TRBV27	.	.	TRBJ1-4	TGTGCCAGCAGTAGAGGACCGACTCCCGGAGGTGAAAAACTGTTTTTT	CASSRGPTPGGEKLFF
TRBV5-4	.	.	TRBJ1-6	TGTGCCAGCAGCTCACAGGGTTTTAATTCACCCCTCCACTTT	CASSSQGFNSPLHF
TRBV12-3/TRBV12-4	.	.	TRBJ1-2	TGTGCCAGCCTCCCGGACGGACCTTATGGCTACACCTTC	CASLPDGPYGYTF
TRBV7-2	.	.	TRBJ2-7	TGTGCCAGCAGCCCGCTGGGACCGTACTACGAGCAGTACTTC	CASSPLGPYYEQYF
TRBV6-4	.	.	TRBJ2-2	TGTGCCAGCAGCGGACAGCCGAACACCGGGGAGCTGTTTTTT	CASSGQPNTGELFF
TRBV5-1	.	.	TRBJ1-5	TGCGCCAGCAGCTTGTCGGGTTCGGGAAACAATCAGCCCCAGCATTTT	CASSLSGSGNNQPQHF
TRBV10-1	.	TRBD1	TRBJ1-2	TGCGCCAGCAGGGACAGGATGAAACGACCTCGCCATCATGGCTACACCTTC	CASRDRMKRPRHHGYTF
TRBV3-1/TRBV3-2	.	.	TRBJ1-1	TGTGCCAGCAGCCCAGCAGACAGCACAAACACTGAAGCTTTCTTT	CASSPADSTNTEAFF
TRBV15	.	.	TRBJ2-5	TGTGCCACCAGCAGGGAGGACCGGGAGACCCAGTACTTC	CATSREDRETQYF
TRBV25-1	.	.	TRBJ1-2	TGTGCCAGCAGTGGATGGGACGGTCTAAACTATGGCTACACCTTC	CASSGWDGLNYGYTF
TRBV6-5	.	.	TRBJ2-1	TGTGCCAGCAGTCCCTCAAGAGGATTGGAGCAGTTCTTC	CASSPSRGLEQFF